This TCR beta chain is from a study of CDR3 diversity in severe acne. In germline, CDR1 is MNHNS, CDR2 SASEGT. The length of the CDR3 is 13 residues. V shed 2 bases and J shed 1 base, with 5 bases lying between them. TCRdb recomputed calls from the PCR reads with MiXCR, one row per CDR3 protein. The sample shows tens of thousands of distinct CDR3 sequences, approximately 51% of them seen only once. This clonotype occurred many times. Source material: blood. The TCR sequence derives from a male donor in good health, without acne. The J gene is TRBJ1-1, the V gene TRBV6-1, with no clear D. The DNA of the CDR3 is TGTGCCAGCAGTGAATGGCGGAACACTGAAGCTTTCTTT. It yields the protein CASSEWRNTEAFF.